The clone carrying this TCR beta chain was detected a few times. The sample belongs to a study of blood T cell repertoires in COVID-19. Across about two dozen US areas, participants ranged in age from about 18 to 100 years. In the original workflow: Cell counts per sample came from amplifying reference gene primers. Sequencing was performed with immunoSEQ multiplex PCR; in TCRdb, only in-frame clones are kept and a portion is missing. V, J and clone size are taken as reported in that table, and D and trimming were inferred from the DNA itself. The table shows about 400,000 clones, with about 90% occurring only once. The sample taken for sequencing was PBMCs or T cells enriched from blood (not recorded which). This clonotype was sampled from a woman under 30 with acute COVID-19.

The CDR3 loop is CASSVLSGSGTDTQYF. CDR3 DNA: TGTGCCAGCAGCGTCCTTAGCGGGAGTGGCACAGATACGCAGTATTTT. This sequence joins TRBV9 and TRBJ2-3, with 9 bases lining up with TRBD2. The J segment lost 1 base and the V segment lost 2 bases, leaving 5 bases of the junction unmatched. Germline V CDR1 and CDR2: SGDLS, YYNGEE. The CDR3 runs to 16 residues.